What follows is one T cell receptor (beta chain) and its context. Its antigen is currently not known. One base away there is no much larger clone; base qualities are not given. Libraries were made using the immunoSEQ multiplex PCR assay. Imported from immuneACCESS, the table was reduced by TCRdb to in-frame sequences with V and J called. These copies leave out some clones; in studies compared against another copy, an unresolved V gene accounts for under half, and the cause of the remainder is not known. This sample holds tens of thousands of clones; around 90% were observed only once. The top ten constitute under 15% of the sample. Based on the germline V gene, the CDR1 and CDR2 sequences are MRHNA and SNTAGT. V has 8 bases trimmed and J has 5 bases trimmed; junction bases matching no gene number 9. Inclusive of the bounding cysteine and phenylalanine, the CDR3 is 16 residues long. Only CDR3 DNA remains: 48 bases, in frame from the first base.

These data belong to a study of control samples from healthy donors and cancer patients (dated by TCRdb to 2018 to 2021). The clonotype originates from a man aged 45 to 65 with lung cancer. This receptor chain uses TRBV6-4 and TRBJ2-2; 12 central nucleotides agree with TRBD2. The sample was PBMCs. In nucleotides, the sequence is TGTGCCAGCTCTAGCGGGGGGGCCGTGGGGACCGGGGAGCTGTTTTTT. Its protein reads: CASSSGGAVGTGELFF.